One sample yielded the 6 T cell receptor beta chains listed below, sequenced in a study of T cell responses to AZD1222 COVID-19 vaccine. Profiled with immunoSEQ multiplex PCR; TCRdb holds only in-frame clones, not every one. The data contain about 170,000 clones, around 88% of them seen just once; the ten biggest clones take up 0.85% to 1.1%. Specimen: peripheral blood, collected 28 days after the second AZD1222 dose. The receptors derive from an adult who received the AZD1222 COVID-19 vaccine.

The rearrangement joins TRBV5-4 to TRBJ1-3; D is undetermined. Germline V CDR1 and CDR2: SGHNT, YYREEE (reference sequence). The CDR3 consists of 14 residues. Trimming removed 3 bases from V and 0 bases from J, with 7 bases in between. CDR3 amino acids: CASSSGNSGNTIYF. CDR3 coding DNA: TGTGCCAGCAGCTCCGGGAACTCTGGAAACACCATATATTTT.

This clone has a handful of counts. This chain links TRBV21-1 with TRBJ2-7; no DNA check was done on the table's D call, TRBD1. TRBV21-1 constitutes a pseudogene. This CDR3 is built from 12 residues. The CDR3 is CASGHGRYEQYF. CDR3 coding DNA: TGTGCCAGCGGGCATGGGCGCTACGAGCAGTACTTC.

The rearrangement joins TRBV24-1 to TRBJ1-5; tentative D call: TRBD1 (5 bases). The CDR3 length is 17 residues. The V end was cut by 7 bases, the J end by 0 bases, with 18 bases between. Germline CDR1 and CDR2: KGHDR and SFDVKD. Written as DNA, the CDR3 is TGTGCCACCAGGCGGACCCCAAGGGGTTATAGCAATCAGCCCCAGCATTTT. It yields the protein CATRRTPRGYSNQPQHF.

The V call is TRBV11-2, the J call TRBJ1-2, with TRBD1 matching over 7 bases. With 0 bases clipped from V and 3 bases from J, the junction kept 7 bases outside the gene matches. This CDR3 has 16 amino acids. The germline gives CDR1 SGHAT, CDR2 FQNNGV. The chain's CDR3 is CASSLERVGTDYGYTF. The CDR3 DNA reads TGTGCCAGCAGCTTAGAAAGGGTCGGGACAGACTATGGCTACACCTTC.

This clone has a single count. The V gene is TRBV5-6, the J gene TRBJ2-2; D possibly corresponds to TRBD2 (5 bases). Looked up from germline, CDR1 is SGHDT and CDR2 is YYEEEE. Deletions cut 0 bases from V and 4 bases from J, with 10 bases between. The length of the CDR3 is 15 residues. CDR3 DNA sequence: TGTGCCAGCAGCTTGGCGGGGTCGGGCACCGGGGAGCTGTTTTTT. Its translation is CASSLAGSGTGELFF.

This clone occurred once. CDR3 sequence: CASSPSGGTATGELFF. The CDR3 DNA reads as TGTGCCAGCTCACCGTCAGGGGGCACTGCCACCGGGGAGCTGTTTTTT. The chain carries TRBV18 and TRBJ2-2; 8 nucleotides align to TRBD1. Per the germline V gene, CDR1 is KGHSH and CDR2 is LQKENI. This CDR3 has 16 amino acids. Trimming removed 3 bases from V and 4 bases from J; junction bases left unmatched: 7.